Below are 4 T cell receptor beta chains sequenced from a single sample in a study of ipilimumab plus nivolumab after autologous stem cell transplantation. Sequenced by immunoSEQ multiplex PCR; TCRdb stores in-frame clones only, minus some. The data show 20,000 to 25,000 clones, around 80% seen once. Sequenced here: PBMCs, sampled in a trial of ipilimumab plus nivolumab as post-transplant consolidation. These receptors were collected from a male donor with diffuse large B-cell lymphoma.

The chain uses TRBV4-3 and TRBJ1-1, with D hard to call. Germline CDR1 is LGHNA and CDR2 is YSLEER. Trimming cost V 1 base and J 5 bases, with 11 bases left between them. This CDR3 is built from 14 residues. CDR3 sequence reads: CASSQAGVGTEAFF. CDR3 sequence (DNA): TGCGCCAGCAGCCAAGCAGGAGTTGGGACTGAAGCTTTCTTT.

This clone is a singleton in its sample. The chain recombines TRBV5-4 with TRBJ1-2, with D perhaps matching TRBD1 (5 bases). The V end was cut by 4 bases, the J end by 5 bases, with 18 bases between. This CDR3 contains 15 residues. Germline CDR1 SGHNT, CDR2 YYREEE (reference sequence). The CDR3 here is CASSGKTAHTYGYTF. The CDR3, as DNA: TGTGCCAGCAGCGGCAAGACAGCGCACACTTATGGCTACACCTTC.

The rearrangement uses TRBV18 and TRBJ2-1; perhaps TRBD1 as D (5 bases). Germline CDR1 is KGHSH and CDR2 is LQKENI. The V end lost 4 bases, the J end lost 3 bases, and 13 bases lay between the germline ends. The CDR3 has 15 amino acids. The CDR3 coding sequence is TGTGCCAGCTCACAGACGACAGAAAACTACAATGAGCAGTTCTTC. Protein sequence: CASSQTTENYNEQFF. The full variable domain, completed using reference TRBV18 and TRBJ2-1, is NAGVMQNPRHLVRRRGQEARLRCSPMKGHSHVYWYRQLPEEGLKFMVYLQKENIIDESGMPKERFSAEFPKEGPSILRIQQVVRGDSAAYFCASSQTTENYNEQFFGPGTRLTVL.

The chain joins TRBV6-7 to TRBJ1-4; 7 bases match TRBD1. TRBV6-7 is an ORF, with its function uncertain. The CDR3 is 16 amino acids. The V gene end was trimmed by 5 bases and the J gene end by 3 bases; junction bases not matched to a gene: 9. This CDR3 reads CASSLYQGGPNEKLFF. Here the CDR3 DNA reads TGTGCCAGCAGTCTTTACCAGGGGGGCCCTAATGAAAAACTGTTTTTT.